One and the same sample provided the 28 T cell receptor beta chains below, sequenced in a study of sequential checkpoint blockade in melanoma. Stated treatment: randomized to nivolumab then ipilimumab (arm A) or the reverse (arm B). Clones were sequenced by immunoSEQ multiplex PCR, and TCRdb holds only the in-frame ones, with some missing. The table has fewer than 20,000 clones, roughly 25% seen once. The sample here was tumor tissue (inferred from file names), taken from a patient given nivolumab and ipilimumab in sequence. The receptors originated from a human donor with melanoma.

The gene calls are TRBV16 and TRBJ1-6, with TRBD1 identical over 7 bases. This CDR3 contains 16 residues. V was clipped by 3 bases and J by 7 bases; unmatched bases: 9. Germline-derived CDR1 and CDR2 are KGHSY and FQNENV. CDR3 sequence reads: CASSHGGQMINSPLHF. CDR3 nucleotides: TGTGCCAGCAGCCACGGGGGACAGATGATAAATTCACCCCTCCACTTT.

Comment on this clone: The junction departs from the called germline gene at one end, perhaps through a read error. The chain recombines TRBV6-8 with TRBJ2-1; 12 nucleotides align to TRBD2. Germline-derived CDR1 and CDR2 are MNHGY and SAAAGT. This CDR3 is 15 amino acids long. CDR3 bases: TGTGCCAGCAGTGACTCTAGCGGGGGGGCCAATGAGCAGTTCTTC. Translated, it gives CASSDSSGGANEQFF.

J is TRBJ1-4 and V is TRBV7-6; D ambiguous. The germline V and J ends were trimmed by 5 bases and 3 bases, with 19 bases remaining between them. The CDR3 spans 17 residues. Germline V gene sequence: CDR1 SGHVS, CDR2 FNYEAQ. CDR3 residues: CASSPARMGAANEKLFF. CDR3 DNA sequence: TGTGCCAGCAGCCCTGCCCGGATGGGCGCGGCTAATGAAAAACTGTTTTTT.

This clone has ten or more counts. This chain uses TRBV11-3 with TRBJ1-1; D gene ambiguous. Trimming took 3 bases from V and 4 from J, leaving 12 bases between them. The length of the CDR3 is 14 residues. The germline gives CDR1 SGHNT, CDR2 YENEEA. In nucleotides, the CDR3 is TGTGCCAGCAGCTTGTCGGGGTACGTCACTGAAGCTTTCTTT. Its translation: CASSLSGYVTEAFF.

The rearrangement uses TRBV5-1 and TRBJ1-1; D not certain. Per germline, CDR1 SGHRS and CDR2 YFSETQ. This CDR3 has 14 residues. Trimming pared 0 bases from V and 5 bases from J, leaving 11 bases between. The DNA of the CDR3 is TGCGCCAGCAGCTTGGGACCCCTGGGGACTGAAGCTTTCTTT. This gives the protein CASSLGPLGTEAFF.

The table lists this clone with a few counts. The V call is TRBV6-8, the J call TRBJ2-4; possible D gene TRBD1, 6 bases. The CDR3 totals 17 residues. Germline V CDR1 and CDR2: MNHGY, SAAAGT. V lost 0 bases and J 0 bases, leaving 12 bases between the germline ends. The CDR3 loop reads CASSYSPGVLAKNIQYF. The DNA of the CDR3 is TGTGCCAGCAGTTACTCTCCAGGGGTCCTAGCCAAAAACATTCAGTACTTC.

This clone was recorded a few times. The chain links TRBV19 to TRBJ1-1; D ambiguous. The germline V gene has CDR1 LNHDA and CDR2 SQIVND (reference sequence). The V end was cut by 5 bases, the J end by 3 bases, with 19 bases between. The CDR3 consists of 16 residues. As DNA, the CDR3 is TGTGCCAGTAGTGCTCCCAGACGGGAGAGAGACACTGAAGCTTTCTTT. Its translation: CASSAPRRERDTEAFF.

CDR3 loop: CASTGGGFTDTQYF. The CDR3 DNA follows: TGTGCCAGCACTGGCGGGGGGTTCACAGATACGCAGTATTTT. J is TRBJ2-3 and V is TRBV2; TRBD2 agrees at 8 bases. The ends lost 7 bases at V and 2 bases at J; junction bases unmatched: 5. This CDR3 is 14 amino acids long. Germline V gene sequence: CDR1 SNHLY, CDR2 FYNNEI.

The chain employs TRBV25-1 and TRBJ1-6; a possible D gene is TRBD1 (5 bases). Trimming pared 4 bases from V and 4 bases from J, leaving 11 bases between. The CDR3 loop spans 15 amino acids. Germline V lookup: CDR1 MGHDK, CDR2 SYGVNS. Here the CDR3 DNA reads TGTGCCAGCAGTGCAGTCGGGACGTATAATTCACCCCTCCACTTT. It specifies CASSAVGTYNSPLHF.

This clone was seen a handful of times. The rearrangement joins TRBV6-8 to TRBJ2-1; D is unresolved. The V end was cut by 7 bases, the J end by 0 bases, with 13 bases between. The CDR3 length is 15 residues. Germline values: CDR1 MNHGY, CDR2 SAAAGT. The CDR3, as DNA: TGTGCCAGCAAAAAGACGGTGAGCTCCTACAATGAGCAGTTCTTC. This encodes CASKKTVSSYNEQFF.

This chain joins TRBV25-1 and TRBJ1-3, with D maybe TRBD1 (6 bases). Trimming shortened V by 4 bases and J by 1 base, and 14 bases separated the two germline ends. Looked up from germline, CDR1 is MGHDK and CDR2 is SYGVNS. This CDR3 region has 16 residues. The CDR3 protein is CASSGITGKSGNTIYF. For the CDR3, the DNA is TGTGCCAGCAGTGGAATTACAGGGAAATCTGGAAACACCATATATTTT.

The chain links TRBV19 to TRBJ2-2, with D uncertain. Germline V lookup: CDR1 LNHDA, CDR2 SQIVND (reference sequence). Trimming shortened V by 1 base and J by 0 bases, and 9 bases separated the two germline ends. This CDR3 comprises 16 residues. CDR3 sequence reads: CASSIGRASNTGELFF. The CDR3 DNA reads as TGTGCCAGTAGTATAGGTAGGGCTTCGAACACCGGGGAGCTGTTTTTT.

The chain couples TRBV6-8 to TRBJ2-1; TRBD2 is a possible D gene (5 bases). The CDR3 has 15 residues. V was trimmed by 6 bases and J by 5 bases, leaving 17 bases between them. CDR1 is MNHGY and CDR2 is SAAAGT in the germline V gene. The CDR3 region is CASRVQRAPDNEQFF. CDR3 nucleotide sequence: TGTGCCAGCAGGGTCCAGAGGGCCCCCGACAATGAGCAGTTCTTC.

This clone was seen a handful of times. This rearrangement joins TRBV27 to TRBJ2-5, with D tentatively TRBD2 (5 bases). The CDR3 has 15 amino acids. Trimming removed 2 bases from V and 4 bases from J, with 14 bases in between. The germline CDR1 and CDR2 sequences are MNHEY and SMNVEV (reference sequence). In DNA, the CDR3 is TGTGCCAGCAGTTTAGCGGGCCTAAGAGGAGAGACCCAGTACTTC. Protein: CASSLAGLRGETQYF.

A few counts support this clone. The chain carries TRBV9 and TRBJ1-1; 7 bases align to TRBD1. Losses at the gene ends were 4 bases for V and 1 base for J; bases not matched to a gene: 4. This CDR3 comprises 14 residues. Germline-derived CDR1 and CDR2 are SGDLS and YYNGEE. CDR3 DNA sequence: TGTGCCAGCAGCCTGACAGGGTCGAACACTGAAGCTTTCTTT. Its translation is CASSLTGSNTEAFF.

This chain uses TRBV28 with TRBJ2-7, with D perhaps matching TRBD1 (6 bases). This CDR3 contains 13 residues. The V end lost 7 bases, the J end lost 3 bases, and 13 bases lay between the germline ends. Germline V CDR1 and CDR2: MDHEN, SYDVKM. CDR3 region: CASNLRTDYEQYF. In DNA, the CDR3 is TGTGCCAGCAACCTCAGGACAGACTACGAGCAGTACTTC. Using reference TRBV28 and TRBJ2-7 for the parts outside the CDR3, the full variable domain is DVKVTQSSRYLVKRTGEKVFLECVQDMDHENMFWYRQDPGLGLRLIYFSYDVKMKEKGDIPEGYSVSREKKERFSLILESASTNQTSMYLCASNLRTDYEQYFGPGTRLTVT.

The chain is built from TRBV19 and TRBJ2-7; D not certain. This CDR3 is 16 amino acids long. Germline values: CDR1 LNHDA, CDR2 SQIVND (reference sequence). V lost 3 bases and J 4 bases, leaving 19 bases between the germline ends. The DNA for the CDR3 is TGTGCCAGTAGTATCGGGCGGAGCCCCATGGGGTACGAGCAGTACTTC. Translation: CASSIGRSPMGYEQYF.

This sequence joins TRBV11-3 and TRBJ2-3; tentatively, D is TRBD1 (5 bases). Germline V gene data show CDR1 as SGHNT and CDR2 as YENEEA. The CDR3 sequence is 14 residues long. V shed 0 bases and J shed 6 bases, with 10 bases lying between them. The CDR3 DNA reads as TGTGCCAGCAGCTTAGATCAGGGTTCGGATACGCAGTATTTT. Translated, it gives CASSLDQGSDTQYF.

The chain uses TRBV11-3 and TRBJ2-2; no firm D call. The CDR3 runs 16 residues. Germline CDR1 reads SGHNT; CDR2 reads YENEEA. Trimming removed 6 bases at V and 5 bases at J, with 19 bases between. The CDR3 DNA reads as TGTGCCAGCAGTCGGGTAGCAGTGGTTGGGACCGGGGAGCTGTTTTTT. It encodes CASSRVAVVGTGELFF.

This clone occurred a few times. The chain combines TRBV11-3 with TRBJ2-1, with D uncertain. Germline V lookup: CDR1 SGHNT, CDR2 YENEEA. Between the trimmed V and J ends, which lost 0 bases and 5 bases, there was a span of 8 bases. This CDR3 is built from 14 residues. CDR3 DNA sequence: TGTGCCAGCAGCTTAGAGTCTACCCACAATGAGCAGTTCTTC. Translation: CASSLESTHNEQFF.

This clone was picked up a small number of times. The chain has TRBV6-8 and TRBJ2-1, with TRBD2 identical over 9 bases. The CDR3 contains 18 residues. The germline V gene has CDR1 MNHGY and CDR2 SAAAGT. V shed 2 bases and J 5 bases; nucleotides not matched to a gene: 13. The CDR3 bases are TGTGCCAGCAGTTACCGGGGGGGTGCGGGAGGGCGGCACAATGAGCAGTTCTTC. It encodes CASSYRGGAGGRHNEQFF.

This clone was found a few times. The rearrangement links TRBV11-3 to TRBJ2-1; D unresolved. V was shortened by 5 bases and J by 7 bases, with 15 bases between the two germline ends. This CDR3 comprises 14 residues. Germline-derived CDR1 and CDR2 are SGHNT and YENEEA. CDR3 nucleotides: TGTGCCAGCAGCGTGCGAGACTGGGGTAATGAGCAGTTCTTC. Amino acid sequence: CASSVRDWGNEQFF.

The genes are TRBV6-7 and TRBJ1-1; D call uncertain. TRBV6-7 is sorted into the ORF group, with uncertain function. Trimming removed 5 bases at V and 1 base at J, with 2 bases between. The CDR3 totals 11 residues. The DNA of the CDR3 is TGTGCCAGCAGTGAGAACACTGAAGCTTTCTTT. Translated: CASSENTEAFF.

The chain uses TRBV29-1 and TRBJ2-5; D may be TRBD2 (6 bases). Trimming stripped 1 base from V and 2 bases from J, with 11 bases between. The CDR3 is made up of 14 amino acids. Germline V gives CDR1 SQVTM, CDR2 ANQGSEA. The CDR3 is CSVEGRGKQETQYF. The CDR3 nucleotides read TGCAGCGTTGAAGGTCGCGGGAAACAAGAGACCCAGTACTTC. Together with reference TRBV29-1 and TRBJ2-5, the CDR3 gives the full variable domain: SAVISQKPSRDICQRGTSLTIQCQVDSQVTMMFWYRQQPGQSLTLIATANQGSEATYESGFVIDKFPISRPNLTFSTLTVSNMSPEDSSIYLCSVEGRGKQETQYFGPGTRLLVL.

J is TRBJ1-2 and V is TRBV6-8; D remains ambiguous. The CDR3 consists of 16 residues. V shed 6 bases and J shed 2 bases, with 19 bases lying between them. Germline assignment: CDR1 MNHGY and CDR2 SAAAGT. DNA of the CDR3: TGTGCCAGCAGATCACCCCCCGGTGGGTTAAACTATGGCTACACCTTC. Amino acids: CASRSPPGGLNYGYTF.

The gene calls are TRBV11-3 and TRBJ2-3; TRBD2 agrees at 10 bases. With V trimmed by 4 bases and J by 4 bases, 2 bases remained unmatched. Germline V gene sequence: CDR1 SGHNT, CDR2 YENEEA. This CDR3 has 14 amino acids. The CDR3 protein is CASSSSGRADTQYF. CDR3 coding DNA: TGTGCCAGCAGCTCCAGCGGGAGGGCAGATACGCAGTATTTT.

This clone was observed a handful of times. Here the CDR3 reads CASRTPYEQYF. The CDR3 nucleotides are TGTGCCAGCCGGACCCCCTACGAGCAGTACTTC. The chain employs TRBV6-4 and TRBJ2-7; D ambiguous. V lost 8 bases and J lost 2, with 7 bases in between. The length of the CDR3 is 11 residues. CDR1 is MRHNA and CDR2 is SNTAGT in the germline V gene.

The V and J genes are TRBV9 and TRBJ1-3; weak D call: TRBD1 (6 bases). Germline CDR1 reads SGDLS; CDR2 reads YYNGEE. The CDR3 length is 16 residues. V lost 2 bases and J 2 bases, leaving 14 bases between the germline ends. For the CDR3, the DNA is TGTGCCAGCAGCGTCACAGGGTTGGACGCTGGAAACACCATATATTTT. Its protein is CASSVTGLDAGNTIYF.